This TCR beta chain was captured in a study of cytomegalovirus exposure and HLA in healthy donors. This CDR3 region has 12 residues. Germline V gene data show CDR1 as SEHNR and CDR2 as FQNEAQ (reference sequence). The ends were cut back, 5 bases at V and 4 bases at J, with 8 bases in the middle. As to this clone: What it binds is unknown.

Researchers ran the PCR with 60 Vbeta and 13 Jbeta primers. Repertoires were generated with immunoSEQ multiplex PCR, while TCRdb's copy carries only in-frame clones and drops some. The data contain 100,000 to 150,000 clones, 80% of them singletons. Though nominally healthy at sampling, donors likely had unrecorded immune exposures. Overall study findings and caveats: Likely technical artifact: a cluster of highly shared sequence variants. DRB1 showed the most TCR associations and HLA-C the fewest in a later analysis, as rates varied by HLA locus.

The TCR comes from a man in his forties in good health and CMV-seronegative. V is TRBV7-9 and J is TRBJ1-2; D call uncertain. The sample was PBMCs. DNA for the CDR3: TGTGCCAGCAGCCCAGAGGGCTATGGCTACACCTTC. This translates into CASSPEGYGYTF.